A single sample gave rise to the 7 T cell receptor beta chains below, sequenced in a study of blood T cell repertoires in COVID-19. Here immunoSEQ multiplex PCR was the method, and the copy in TCRdb shows in-frame clones only, minus some. The table records 120,000 to 150,000 clones, around four fifths of them present only once. Sequences were obtained from peripheral blood. The receptor source for this set is a human donor in a cohort sampled during active COVID-19.

V is TRBV20-1 and J is TRBJ2-2; D gene uncertain. The ends were cut back, 3 bases at V and 2 bases at J, with 13 bases in the middle. The CDR3 sequence is 15 residues long. Germline-derived CDR1 and CDR2 are DFQATT and SNEGSKA (reference sequence). Here the CDR3 DNA reads TGCAGTGCTAGTAACAGACGGAAAAACACCGGGGAGCTGTTTTTT. Its protein product is CSASNRRKNTGELFF.

The count of this clone is one. The chain has TRBV19 and TRBJ2-1; D perhaps matches TRBD1 (6 bases). Germline CDR1 LNHDA, CDR2 SQIVND (reference sequence). Trimming removed 7 bases at V and 8 bases at J, with 18 bases between. This CDR3 contains 14 residues. CDR3 loop: CASTVQDSPDEQFF. In DNA form, the CDR3 reads TGTGCCAGTACGGTTCAGGACAGCCCAGATGAGCAGTTCTTC.

The chain recombines TRBV6-1 with TRBJ1-5, with TRBD1 identical over 7 bases. This CDR3 has 18 amino acids. Germline V gene data show CDR1 as MNHNS and CDR2 as SASEGT. The V and J ends lost 3 bases and 1 base, in that order; junction bases with no gene match: 12. CDR3 protein: CASSDRTQGLRSNQPQHF. The CDR3 nucleotides are TGTGCCAGCAGTGATCGAACACAGGGGTTAAGGAGCAATCAGCCCCAGCATTTT.

This clone turned up a few times. The V gene is TRBV2, the J gene TRBJ2-2, with D maybe TRBD1 (5 bases). CDR1 is SNHLY and CDR2 is FYNNEI in the germline V gene. This CDR3 spans 14 amino acids. Trimming shortened V by 4 bases and J by 6 bases, and 12 bases separated the two germline ends. The CDR3 protein is CASSVQGGSGELFF. The CDR3 region has the DNA TGTGCCAGCAGTGTCCAGGGTGGGTCCGGGGAGCTGTTTTTT.

The CDR3 DNA reads TGTGCCAGCAGCCACGAGACTAGCGGGGGGGGAGCCGGGGAGCTGTTTTTT. Translated, it gives CASSHETSGGGAGELFF. The chain links TRBV4-2 to TRBJ2-2; 14 nucleotides agree with TRBD2. The germline gives CDR1 LGHNA, CDR2 YNFKEQ. Losses at the gene ends were 3 bases for V and 6 bases for J; bases not matched to a gene: 6. This CDR3 is built from 17 residues.

V usage is TRBV4-1 and J usage is TRBJ2-2; 14 bases line up with TRBD2. The CDR3 sequence is 18 residues long. V trimming: 5 bases; J trimming: 4 bases; junction bases outside the gene matches: 9. CDR1 and CDR2 from the germline V gene are MGHRA and YSYEKL. CDR3: CASSYGLAGGLGTGELFF. The CDR3 region has the DNA TGCGCCAGCAGCTACGGACTAGCGGGAGGTTTAGGCACCGGGGAGCTGTTTTTT.

This sequence joins TRBV5-1 and TRBJ2-3; D is perhaps TRBD1 (6 bases). The CDR3 covers 13 residues. V shed 4 bases and J shed 6 bases, with 12 bases lying between them. Germline V gene sequence: CDR1 SGHRS, CDR2 YFSETQ. In DNA, the CDR3 is TGCGCCAGCAGCGGTACAGGGTCGGATACGCAGTATTTT. This codes for CASSGTGSDTQYF.